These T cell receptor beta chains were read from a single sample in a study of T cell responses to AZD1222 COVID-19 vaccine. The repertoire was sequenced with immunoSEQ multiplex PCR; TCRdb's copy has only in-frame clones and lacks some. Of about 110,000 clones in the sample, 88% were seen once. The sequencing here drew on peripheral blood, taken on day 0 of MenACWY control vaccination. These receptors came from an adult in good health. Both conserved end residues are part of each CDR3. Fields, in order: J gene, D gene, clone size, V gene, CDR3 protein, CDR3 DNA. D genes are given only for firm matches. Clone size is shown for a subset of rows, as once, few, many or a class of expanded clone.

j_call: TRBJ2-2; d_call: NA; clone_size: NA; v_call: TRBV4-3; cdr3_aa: CASSHSENTGELFF; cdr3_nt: TGCGCCAGCAGCCATTCGGAGAACACCGGGGAGCTGTTTTTT
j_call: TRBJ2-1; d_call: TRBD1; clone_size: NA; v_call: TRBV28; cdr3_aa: CASSRTPGQVYNEQFF; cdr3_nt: TGTGCCAGCAGTCGAACCCCGGGACAGGTTTACAATGAGCAGTTCTTC
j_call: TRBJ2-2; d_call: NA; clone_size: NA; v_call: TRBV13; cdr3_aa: CASSLSGGPNTGELFF; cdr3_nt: TGTGCCAGCAGCTTGTCGGGGGGCCCGAACACCGGGGAGCTGTTTTTT
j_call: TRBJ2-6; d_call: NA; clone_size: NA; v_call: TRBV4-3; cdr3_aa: CASSQNAGAGANVLTF; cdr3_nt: TGCGCCAGCAGCCAAAACGCAGGGGCTGGGGCCAACGTCCTGACTTTC
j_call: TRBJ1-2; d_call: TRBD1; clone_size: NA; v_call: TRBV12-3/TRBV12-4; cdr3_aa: CASSLNRGHGYTF; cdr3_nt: TGTGCCAGCAGTTTAAACAGGGGGCATGGCTACACCTTC
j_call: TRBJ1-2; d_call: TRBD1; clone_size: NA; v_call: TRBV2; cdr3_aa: CASSADRVGYTF; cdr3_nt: TGTGCCAGCAGCGCCGACAGGGTTGGCTACACCTTC
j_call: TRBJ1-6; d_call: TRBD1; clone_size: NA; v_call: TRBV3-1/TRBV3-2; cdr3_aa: CASSPRQGNSPLHF; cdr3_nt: TGTGCCAGCAGCCCCCGACAGGGAAATTCACCCCTCCACTTT
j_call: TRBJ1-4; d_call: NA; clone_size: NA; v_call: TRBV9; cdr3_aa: CASGRYRDEGNEKLFF; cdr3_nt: TGTGCCAGCGGCCGATACAGGGATGAGGGTAATGAAAAACTGTTTTTT
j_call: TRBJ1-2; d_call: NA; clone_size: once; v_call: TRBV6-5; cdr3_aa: CASTILNYGYTF; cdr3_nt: TGTGCCAGCACTATCCTTAACTATGGCTACACCTTC
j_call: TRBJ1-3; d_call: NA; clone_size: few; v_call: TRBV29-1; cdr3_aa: CSVAAGSSGNTIYF; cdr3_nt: TGCAGCGTTGCGGCAGGGAGCTCTGGAAACACCATATATTTT
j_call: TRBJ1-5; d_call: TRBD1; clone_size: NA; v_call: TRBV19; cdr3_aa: CASSIVRGINQPQHF; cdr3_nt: TGTGCCAGTAGTATCGTCAGGGGGATCAATCAGCCCCAGCATTTT
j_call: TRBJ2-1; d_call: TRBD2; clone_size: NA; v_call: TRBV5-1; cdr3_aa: CASKASGDNEQFF; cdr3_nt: TGCGCCAGCAAAGCAAGCGGGGACAATGAGCAGTTCTTC
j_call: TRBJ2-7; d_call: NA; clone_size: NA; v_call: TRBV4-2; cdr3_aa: CASSQDRYEQYF; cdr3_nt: TGTGCCAGCAGCCAAGATCGTTACGAGCAGTACTTC
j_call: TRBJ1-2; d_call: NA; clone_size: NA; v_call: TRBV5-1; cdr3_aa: CASSLELGDYTF; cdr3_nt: TGCGCCAGCAGCTTGGAACTCGGGGACTACACCTTC
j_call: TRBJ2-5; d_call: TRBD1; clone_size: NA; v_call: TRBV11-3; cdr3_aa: CASSFDRGGTQYF; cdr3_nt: TGTGCCAGCAGCTTCGACAGGGGAGGGACCCAGTACTTC
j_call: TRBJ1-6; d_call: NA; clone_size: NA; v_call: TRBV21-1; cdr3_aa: CASSKAVEGWINSPLHF; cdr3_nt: TGTGCCAGCAGCAAAGCGGTGGAGGGCTGGATAAATTCACCCCTCCACTTT
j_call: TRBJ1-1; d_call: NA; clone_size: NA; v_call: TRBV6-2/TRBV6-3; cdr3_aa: CASSRVQGTEAFF; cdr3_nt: TGTGCCAGCAGTCGGGTCCAGGGAACTGAAGCTTTCTTT
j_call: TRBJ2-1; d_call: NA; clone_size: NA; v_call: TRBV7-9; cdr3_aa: CASSLFRDEQFF; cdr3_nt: TGTGCCAGCAGCTTATTCAGGGATGAGCAGTTCTTC
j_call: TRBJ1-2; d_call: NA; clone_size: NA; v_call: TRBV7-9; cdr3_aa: CASSSDSGYTF; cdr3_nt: TGTGCCAGCAGCTCGGACAGTGGCTACACCTTC
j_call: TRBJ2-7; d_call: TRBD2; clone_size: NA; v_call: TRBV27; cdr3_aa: CASRTALAGSYEQYF; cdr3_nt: TGTGCCAGCAGGACTGCACTAGCGGGGTCCTACGAGCAGTACTTC
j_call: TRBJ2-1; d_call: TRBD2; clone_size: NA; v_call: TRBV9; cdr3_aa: CASSVNGGAYNEQFF; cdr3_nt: TGTGCCAGCAGCGTAAACGGGGGGGCCTACAATGAGCAGTTCTTC
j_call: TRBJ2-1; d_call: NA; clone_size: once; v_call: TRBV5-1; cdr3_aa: CASSPISYNEQFF; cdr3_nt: TGCGCCAGCAGCCCCATCTCCTACAATGAGCAGTTCTTC
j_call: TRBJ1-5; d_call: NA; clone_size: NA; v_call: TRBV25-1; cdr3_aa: CASSKGLSNQPQHF; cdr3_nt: TGTGCCAGCAGCAAAGGGCTCAGCAATCAGCCCCAGCATTTT
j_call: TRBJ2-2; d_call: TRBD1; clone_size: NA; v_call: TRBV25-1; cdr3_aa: CASSGQGSGELFF; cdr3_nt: TGTGCCAGCAGTGGACAGGGGTCCGGGGAGCTGTTTTTT
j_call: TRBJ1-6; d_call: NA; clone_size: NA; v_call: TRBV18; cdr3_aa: CASSPPGAGRNSPLHF; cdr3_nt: TGTGCCAGCTCACCACCAGGCGCAGGGCGTAATTCACCCCTCCACTTT
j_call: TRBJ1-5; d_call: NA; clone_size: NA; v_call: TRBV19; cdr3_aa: CASSIEGGFSNQPQHF; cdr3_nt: TGTGCCAGTAGTATAGAAGGAGGTTTCAGCAATCAGCCCCAGCATTTT
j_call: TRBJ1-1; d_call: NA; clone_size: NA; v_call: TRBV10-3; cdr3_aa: CAISGGNTEAFF; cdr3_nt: TGTGCCATCAGTGGCGGGAACACTGAAGCTTTCTTT
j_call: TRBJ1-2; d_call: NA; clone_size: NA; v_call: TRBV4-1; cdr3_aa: CASSQVNLVNYGYTF; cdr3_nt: TGCGCCAGCAGCCAAGTAAACCTAGTAAACTATGGCTACACCTTC
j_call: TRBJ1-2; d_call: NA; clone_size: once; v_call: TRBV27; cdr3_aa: CASGLRADYGYTF; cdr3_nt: TGTGCCAGCGGTTTAAGGGCAGACTATGGCTACACCTTC
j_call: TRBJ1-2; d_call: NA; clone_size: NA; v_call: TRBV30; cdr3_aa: CARADGSYTF; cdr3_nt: TGTGCGAGGGCTGACGGTTCCTACACCTTC
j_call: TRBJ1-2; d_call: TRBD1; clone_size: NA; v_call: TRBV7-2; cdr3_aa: CASSSGVRPGGGYTF; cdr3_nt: TGTGCCAGCAGCTCGGGTGTTAGACCAGGGGGCGGCTACACCTTC
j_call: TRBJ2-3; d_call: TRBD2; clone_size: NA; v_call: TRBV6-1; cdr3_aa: CASRRGGRTDTQYF; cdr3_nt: TGTGCCAGCAGACGCGGGGGGAGGACAGATACGCAGTATTTT
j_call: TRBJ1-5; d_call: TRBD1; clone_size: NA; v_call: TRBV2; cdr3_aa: CASRSGTGRNQPQHF; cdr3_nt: TGTGCCAGCAGATCCGGGACAGGGAGGAATCAGCCCCAGCATTTT
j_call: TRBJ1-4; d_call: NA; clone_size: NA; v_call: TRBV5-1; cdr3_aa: CASSDQGLGNEKLFF; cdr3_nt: TGCGCCAGCAGCGACCAGGGTCTAGGTAATGAAAAACTGTTTTTT
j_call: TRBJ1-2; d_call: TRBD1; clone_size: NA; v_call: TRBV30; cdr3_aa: CAWTRTGESYGYTF; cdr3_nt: TGTGCCTGGACCCGGACAGGGGAAAGCTATGGCTACACCTTC
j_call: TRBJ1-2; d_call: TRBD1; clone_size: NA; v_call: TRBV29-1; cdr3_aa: CSVIQGDGYTF; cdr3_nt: TGCAGCGTAATACAGGGGGATGGCTACACCTTC
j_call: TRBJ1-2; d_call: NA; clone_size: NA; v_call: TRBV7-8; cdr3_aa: CASSAGSSRGYGYTF; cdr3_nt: TGTGCCAGCAGCGCCGGGTCATCGAGGGGCTATGGCTACACCTTC
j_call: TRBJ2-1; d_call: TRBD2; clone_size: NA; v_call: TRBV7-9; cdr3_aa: CASSPPASGIGYNEQFF; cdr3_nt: TGTGCCAGCAGCCCACCTGCCAGCGGGATTGGTTACAATGAGCAGTTCTTC
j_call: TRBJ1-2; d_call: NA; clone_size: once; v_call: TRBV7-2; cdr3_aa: CASSSNLGGGNGYTF; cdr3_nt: TGTGCCAGCAGCTCCAACTTAGGTGGTGGGAATGGCTACACCTTC
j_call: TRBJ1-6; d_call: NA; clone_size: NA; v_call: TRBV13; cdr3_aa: CASSFVSGEVGSPLHF; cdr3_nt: TGTGCCAGCAGCTTCGTGTCCGGGGAAGTTGGCTCACCCCTCCACTTT
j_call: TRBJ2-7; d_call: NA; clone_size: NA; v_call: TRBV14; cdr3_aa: CASSQVTNQGRDYEQYF; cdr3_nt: TGTGCCAGCAGCCAAGTAACAAATCAGGGAAGGGACTACGAGCAGTACTTC
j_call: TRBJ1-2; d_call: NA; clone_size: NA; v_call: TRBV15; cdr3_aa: CATSRRSYADAYGYTF; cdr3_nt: TGTGCCACCAGCCGAAGGAGCTACGCGGACGCCTATGGCTACACCTTC
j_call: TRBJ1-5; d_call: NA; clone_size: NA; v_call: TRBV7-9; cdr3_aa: CASSFSGAAQHF; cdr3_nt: TGTGCCAGCAGCTTTTCCGGCGCGGCCCAGCATTTT
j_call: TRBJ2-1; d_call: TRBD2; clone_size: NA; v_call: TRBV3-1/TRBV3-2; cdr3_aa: CASSPFSGLANAEQFF; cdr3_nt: TGTGCCAGCAGCCCCTTTTCGGGACTAGCTAATGCAGAGCAGTTCTTC
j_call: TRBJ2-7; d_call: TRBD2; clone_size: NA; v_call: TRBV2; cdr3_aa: CASSEDRGGYLYEQYF; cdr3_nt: TGTGCCAGCAGTGAAGATAGGGGAGGGTACCTCTACGAGCAGTACTTC
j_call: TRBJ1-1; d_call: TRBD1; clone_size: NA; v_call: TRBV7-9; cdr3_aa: CASSFIPGQGSFEAFF; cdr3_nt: TGTGCCAGCAGCTTTATCCCGGGACAGGGTTCATTTGAAGCTTTCTTT
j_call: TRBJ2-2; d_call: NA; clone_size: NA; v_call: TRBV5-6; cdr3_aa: CASSFGWGNAGELFF; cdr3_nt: TGTGCCAGCAGCTTTGGATGGGGTAACGCCGGGGAGCTGTTTTTT
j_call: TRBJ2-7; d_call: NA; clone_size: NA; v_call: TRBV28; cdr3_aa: CASSFWQRNYEQYF; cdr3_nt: TGTGCCAGCAGTTTCTGGCAGAGAAACTACGAGCAGTACTTC
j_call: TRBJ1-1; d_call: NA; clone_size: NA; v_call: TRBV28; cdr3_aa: CASSFGGAYTEAFF; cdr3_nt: TGTGCCAGCAGCTTTGGGGGCGCGTACACTGAAGCTTTCTTT
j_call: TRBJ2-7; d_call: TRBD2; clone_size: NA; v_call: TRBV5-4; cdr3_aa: CASSQGTSGRNDYEQYF; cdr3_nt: TGTGCCAGCAGCCAAGGGACTAGCGGGAGGAACGACTACGAGCAGTACTTC
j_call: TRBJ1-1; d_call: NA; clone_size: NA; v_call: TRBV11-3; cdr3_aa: CASSLVTDGEAFF; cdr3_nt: TGTGCCAGCAGCTTAGTCACGGACGGCGAAGCTTTCTTT
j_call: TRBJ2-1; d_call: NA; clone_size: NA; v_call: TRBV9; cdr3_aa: CASSAPPLYNEQFF; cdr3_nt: TGTGCCAGCAGCGCCCCACCCCTTTACAATGAGCAGTTCTTC
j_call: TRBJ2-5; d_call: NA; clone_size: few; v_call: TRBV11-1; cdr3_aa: CASSSALLATGETQYF; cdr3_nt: TGTGCCAGCAGCTCCGCCCTCCTAGCGACGGGAGAGACCCAGTACTTC
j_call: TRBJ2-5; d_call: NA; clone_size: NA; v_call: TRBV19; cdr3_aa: CASSIARGFQETQYF; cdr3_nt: TGTGCCAGTAGTATAGCCCGGGGCTTCCAAGAGACCCAGTACTTC